The T cell receptor beta chain under discussion was sequenced for a study of T cell repertoires in cytomegalovirus infection. Turning to the study itself: Indications of both CMV infection and matching HLA type were provided by public TCR beta signatures. Study-level results: Cumulative public TCR beta family frequency identified carriers of CMV plus the relevant HLA. The ex vivo response was dominated by HLA-C-restricted CMV-specific TCR beta clonotypes.

This clonotype was seen at least ten times. What it binds is not known. Trimming took 3 bases from V and 7 from J, leaving 10 bases between them. CDR1 and CDR2 from the germline V gene are SGHTA and FQGNSA. CDR3 size: 12 residues. In TCRdb, the reads were re-called with MiXCR into one record per CDR3 protein. The profile covers around 550,000 distinct CDR3 sequences, with more than 25% appearing a single time and roughly 13% taken by the ten largest. The V call is TRBV7-2, the J call TRBJ2-7; D is unresolved. This clonotype originated in a human donor in good health (CMV status not recorded). Some clones in this sample may be carry-over from other donors' samples. Sequenced input: PBMCs. The CDR3 region is CASSFNRREQYF. The CDR3 bases are TGTGCCAGCAGCTTTAATCGCAGGGAGCAGTACTTC.